These 32 T cell receptor beta chains came from one sample sequenced in a study of CD8 T cells in Susac syndrome. RNA totalling about 0.45 to 1 ug underwent reverse transcription with random hexamers. One entry per CDR3 protein results from TCRdb running MiXCR on the immunoSEQ multiplex PCR reads. Seen here are about 130,000 distinct CDR3 sequences, about 90% observed once, and the top ten hold around 0.22%. Sequenced input: CD8+ T cells from PBMCs. The receptors originated from a human donor with multiple sclerosis.

This clonotype was seen only once. The chain employs TRBV12-3 or TRBV12-4 and TRBJ2-5; TRBD1 aligns across 8 bases. This CDR3 is 14 amino acids long. V lost 6 bases, J lost 2 bases, and 5 bases stayed unmatched. In DNA form, the CDR3 reads TGTGCCAGCAGGCCCCGGGACAGGCAAGAGACCCAGTACTTC. This encodes CASRPRDRQETQYF.

The chain uses TRBV19 and TRBJ2-7; D is undetermined. V gave up 6 bases and J gave up 6 bases, with 15 bases separating them. The germline gives CDR1 LNHDA, CDR2 SQIVND (reference sequence). The CDR3 is made up of 13 amino acids. The CDR3 coding sequence is TGTGCCAGTAGCCTGGAGTATTCTGGCGAGCAGTACTTC. Its protein product is CASSLEYSGEQYF.

This clonotype was picked up one time. The rearrangement uses TRBV4-3 and TRBJ1-3; no clear D gene. The CDR3 extends over 15 amino acids. Germline values: CDR1 LGHNA, CDR2 YSLEER. V lost 0 bases and J 2 bases, leaving 8 bases between the germline ends. The DNA for the CDR3 is TGCGCCAGCAGCCAAGATTCCGGGGCTGGAAACACCATATATTTT. Residues: CASSQDSGAGNTIYF.

This clonotype came up once. The J gene is TRBJ1-1, the V gene TRBV30; a possible D gene is TRBD1 (5 bases). The CDR3 contains 14 residues. V was clipped by 3 bases and J by 4 bases, with 15 bases between them. Germline CDR1 GTSNPN, CDR2 SVGIG (reference sequence). The CDR3 coding sequence is TGTGCCTGGAGGGGTTGGGGGGGGAGCACTGAAGCTTTCTTT. This sequence encodes CAWRGWGGSTEAFF.

This chain links TRBV27 with TRBJ2-7; weak D call: TRBD2 (5 bases). This CDR3 spans 13 amino acids. Germline assignment: CDR1 MNHEY and CDR2 SMNVEV (reference sequence). The ends were cut back, 2 bases at V and 6 bases at J, with 11 bases in the middle. CDR3 sequence reads: CASSLGRASEQYF. The CDR3 DNA follows: TGTGCCAGCAGTTTAGGGAGAGCATCCGAGCAGTACTTC.

The chain links TRBV4-2 to TRBJ2-3, with 8 bases fitting TRBD2. The CDR3 is made up of 14 amino acids. Germline CDR1 reads LGHNA; CDR2 reads YNFKEQ. Trimming removed 1 base from V and 4 bases from J; junction bases left unmatched: 1. CDR3 residues: CASSQAGGPDTQYF. CDR3 coding DNA: TGTGCCAGCAGCCAAGCGGGAGGGCCAGATACGCAGTATTTT.

The chain couples TRBV5-6 to TRBJ2-1; the match to TRBD2 covers 11 bases. The ends lost 0 bases at V and 7 bases at J; junction bases unmatched: 9. CDR1 is SGHDT and CDR2 is YYEEEE in the germline V gene. The CDR3 covers 17 residues. CDR3 in DNA: TGTGCCAGCAGCTTGGCCTTTAAGACTAGCGGGATTAATGAGCAGTTCTTC. It is translated as CASSLAFKTSGINEQFF.

This rearrangement joins TRBV6-5 to TRBJ1-1, with D tentatively TRBD1 (6 bases). The germline V gene encodes CDR1 MNHEY and CDR2 SVGAGI. V was trimmed by 6 bases and J by 6 bases, leaving 11 bases between them. CDR3 length: 12 amino acids. The CDR3 protein is CASSLQGAEAFF. DNA for the CDR3: TGTGCCAGCAGCCTACAGGGCGCTGAAGCTTTCTTT.

This clonotype was observed once. The V and J genes are TRBV7-8 and TRBJ2-5; D might be TRBD1 or TRBD2, each matching 5 bases. The V end lost 1 base, the J end lost 1 base, and 10 bases lay between the germline ends. Germline CDR1 SGHVS, CDR2 FQNEAQ. The CDR3 has 15 amino acids. The CDR3 spells CASSLVPGLQETQYF. Written as DNA, the CDR3 is TGTGCCAGCAGCTTAGTACCGGGGCTCCAAGAGACCCAGTACTTC.

The chain employs TRBV5-4 and TRBJ2-7; 7 bases are shared with TRBD2. From germline, CDR1 is SGHNT and CDR2 YYREEE (reference sequence). This CDR3 comprises 13 residues. J lost 3 bases, V lost 2 bases, and 2 bases had no gene match. CDR3 protein: CASSFERGYEQYF. The DNA for the CDR3 is TGTGCCAGCAGCTTCGAGCGGGGCTACGAGCAGTACTTC.

The rearrangement uses TRBV5-1 and TRBJ2-5; 7 nucleotides line up with TRBD1. This CDR3 is built from 15 residues. Trimming removed 3 bases from V and 1 base from J; junction bases left unmatched: 6. Looked up from germline, CDR1 is SGHRS and CDR2 is YFSETQ. CDR3 loop: CASSSQGTPQETQYF. The CDR3 nucleotides are TGCGCCAGCAGCTCACAGGGGACCCCCCAAGAGACCCAGTACTTC.

This clonotype has just one count. This chain uses TRBV20-1 with TRBJ2-2; the match to TRBD2 covers 8 bases. The germline gives CDR1 DFQATT, CDR2 SNEGSKA (reference sequence). The V and J ends lost 0 bases and 4 bases, in that order; junction bases with no gene match: 13. CDR3 length: 18 amino acids. The CDR3 DNA follows: TGCAGTGCTAGAGATCCGTTAGCGGGAATTTATGGCACCGGGGAGCTGTTTTTT. It translates to CSARDPLAGIYGTGELFF.

This chain joins TRBV4-2 and TRBJ2-7; D not resolved. This CDR3 region has 12 residues. V was clipped by 3 bases and J by 7 bases, with 10 bases between them. Germline assignment: CDR1 LGHNA and CDR2 YNFKEQ. The CDR3 nucleotides read TGTGCCAGCAGCCAGAATACCGGGGAGCAGTACTTC. Encoded protein: CASSQNTGEQYF.

This clonotype came up once. The chain uses TRBV9 and TRBJ2-1, with D hard to call. Per the germline V gene, CDR1 is SGDLS and CDR2 is YYNGEE. Trimming shortened V by 4 bases and J by 2 bases, and 13 bases separated the two germline ends. CDR3 length: 15 residues. The CDR3, as DNA: TGTGCCAGCAGCCCCATTCACGCTGCCTACAATGAGCAGTTCTTC. Amino acid sequence: CASSPIHAAYNEQFF.

This clonotype appeared once. The chain is built from TRBV5-6 and TRBJ1-4; D remains unclear. Trimming left V 2 bases short and J 5 bases short, with 13 bases between. CDR1 and CDR2 (germline): SGHDT, YYEEEE. This CDR3 is 15 amino acids long. The CDR3 coding sequence is TGTGCCAGCAGCTTCGAAGGGCAGTTAAATGAAAAACTGTTTTTT. This translates into CASSFEGQLNEKLFF. Variable domain in full (rest from reference TRBV5-6 and TRBJ1-4): DAGVTQSPTHLIKTRGQQVTLRCSPKSGHDTVSWYQQALGQGPQFIFQYYEEEERQRGNFPDRFSGHQFPNYSSELNVNALLLGDSALYLCASSFEGQLNEKLFFGSGTQLSVL.

The rearrangement links TRBV5-6 to TRBJ1-1; TRBD1 aligns across 12 bases. In germline, CDR1 is SGHDT, CDR2 YYEEEE. The CDR3 loop spans 17 amino acids. V gave up 0 bases and J gave up 4 bases; unmatched junction bases: 7. CDR3 sequence (DNA): TGTGCCAGCAGCTTGGCTGGGGACAGGGGGCGCGGCACTGAAGCTTTCTTT. Protein product: CASSLAGDRGRGTEAFF. The full variable domain, its missing parts supplied by reference TRBV5-6 and TRBJ1-1, is DAGVTQSPTHLIKTRGQQVTLRCSPKSGHDTVSWYQQALGQGPQFIFQYYEEEERQRGNFPDRFSGHQFPNYSSELNVNALLLGDSALYLCASSLAGDRGRGTEAFFGQGTRLTVV.

The chain joins TRBV3-1 to TRBJ2-7; 9 bases map to TRBD2. Germline-derived CDR1 and CDR2 are LGHDT and YNNKEL (reference sequence). V trimming: 4 bases; J trimming: 3 bases; junction bases outside the gene matches: 19. The CDR3 sequence is 19 residues long. The CDR3, as DNA: TGTGCCAGCAGCCCACAAGTTTTTTATAGCGGGAGCCAGAGCTACGAGCAGTACTTC. It translates to CASSPQVFYSGSQSYEQYF.

This clonotype was seen once. The V and J genes are TRBV27 and TRBJ2-7; the D gene could be TRBD1 or TRBD2 (5 bases each). The CDR3 is 15 amino acids. V was trimmed by 3 bases and J by 3 bases, leaving 15 bases between them. Germline V gene sequence: CDR1 MNHEY, CDR2 SMNVEV (reference sequence). The CDR3 sequence is CASSFSGTWDYEQYF. The CDR3 DNA follows: TGTGCCAGCAGTTTCTCGGGGACCTGGGACTACGAGCAGTACTTC.

V gene TRBV12-3 or TRBV12-4 combines with J gene TRBJ2-3; 14 bases match TRBD2. V lost 7 bases, J lost 0 bases, and 6 bases stayed unmatched. The CDR3 length is 17 residues. CDR3 in amino acids: CASTFGLAGGSTDTQYF. The CDR3, as DNA: TGTGCCAGCACCTTCGGACTAGCGGGGGGAAGCACAGATACGCAGTATTTT.

The rearrangement joins TRBV5-1 to TRBJ1-1; D remains unclear. From germline, CDR1 is SGHRS and CDR2 YFSETQ. The CDR3 runs to 14 residues. V lost 0 bases, J lost 11 bases, and 17 bases lay in between. In DNA form, the CDR3 reads TGCGCCAGCAGCTTGGCCGGGAGAACCGAGTCCGCTTTCTTT. Protein: CASSLAGRTESAFF.

V usage is TRBV30 and J usage is TRBJ1-1; possible D gene TRBD1, 5 bases. V was trimmed by 4 bases and J by 6 bases, leaving 21 bases between them. The CDR3 has 15 residues. Per the germline V gene, CDR1 is GTSNPN and CDR2 is SVGIG (reference sequence). CDR3 residues: CAWNLGLPIGAEAFF. Written as DNA, the CDR3 is TGTGCCTGGAATTTGGGACTCCCTATAGGGGCTGAAGCTTTCTTT.

The chain has TRBV20-1 and TRBJ1-2; D gene ambiguous. There are 12 residues in the CDR3. Germline values: CDR1 DFQATT, CDR2 SNEGSKA (reference sequence). The ends were cut back, 8 bases at V and 0 bases at J, with 10 bases in the middle. The CDR3 DNA follows: TGCAGTCTTCCTTCAGCTAACTATGGCTACACCTTC. It yields the protein CSLPSANYGYTF.

V usage is TRBV3-1 and J usage is TRBJ2-5; the D gene is possibly TRBD1 (6 bases). CDR3 size: 16 residues. Germline V gives CDR1 LGHDT, CDR2 YNNKEL (reference sequence). The V gene lost 0 bases and the J gene lost 0 bases, with 11 bases spanning the gap. CDR3 sequence: CASSQDLTGYQETQYF. The CDR3 DNA follows: TGTGCCAGCAGCCAAGACCTGACAGGATACCAAGAGACCCAGTACTTC.

This chain uses TRBV4-1 with TRBJ1-1; no clear D. There are 15 residues in the CDR3. CDR1 and CDR2 from the germline V gene are MGHRA and YSYEKL. The V end was cut by 2 bases, the J end by 1 base, with 11 bases between. The CDR3 DNA reads as TGCGCCAGCAGCCAATCTACCAAGGGGAACACTGAAGCTTTCTTT. Its translation is CASSQSTKGNTEAFF.

This clonotype appeared a single time. The rearrangement links TRBV12-3 or TRBV12-4 to TRBJ2-7; no reliable D call. The CDR3 is 12 amino acids. The ends were cut back, 5 bases at V and 3 bases at J, with 8 bases in the middle. CDR3 bases: TGTGCCAGCAGTCATTCCCTCTACGAGCAGTACTTC. Encoded protein: CASSHSLYEQYF.

This clonotype was seen just once. The chain is built from TRBV2 and TRBJ2-3, with D maybe TRBD2 (6 bases). V lost 4 bases and J lost 2, with 10 bases in between. Germline V gives CDR1 SNHLY, CDR2 FYNNEI. The CDR3 totals 14 residues. This chain's CDR3 is CASSVADYTDTQYF. Here the CDR3 DNA reads TGTGCCAGCAGTGTTGCGGACTACACAGATACGCAGTATTTT. Supplemented by reference TRBV2 and TRBJ2-3, the full variable domain reads EPEVTQTPSHQVTQMGQEVILRCVPISNHLYFYWYRQILGQKVEFLVSFYNNEISEKSEIFDDQFSVERPDGSNFTLKIRSTKLEDSAMYFCASSVADYTDTQYFGPGTRLTVL.

This clonotype has a single count. The V and J genes are TRBV25-1 and TRBJ2-7, with 13 nucleotides matching TRBD2. In germline, CDR1 is MGHDK, CDR2 SYGVNS. The V and J ends lost 4 bases and 6 bases, in that order; junction bases with no gene match: 3. The CDR3 length is 14 residues. CDR3 region: CASSVGLAGAEQYF. In DNA, the CDR3 is TGTGCCAGCAGTGTTGGACTAGCGGGAGCCGAGCAGTACTTC.

The chain joins TRBV20-1 to TRBJ2-7; D call uncertain. V was trimmed by 6 bases and J by 2 bases, leaving 11 bases between them. This CDR3 has 12 residues. Germline V gene lookup returns CDR1 DFQATT and CDR2 SNEGSKA (reference sequence). The CDR3 region is CSATWVTYEQYF. The CDR3 DNA sequence: TGCAGTGCGACCTGGGTTACCTACGAGCAGTACTTC.

The V and J genes are TRBV29-1 and TRBJ1-2; 7 bases align to TRBD1. This CDR3 has 13 residues. J was trimmed by 8 bases and V by 7 bases; bases with no gene match: 13. CDR1 and CDR2 from the germline V gene are SQVTM and ANQGSEA. In nucleotides, the CDR3 is TGCAGCGCACAGGGGCCCCAAGGTGGGGGCTACACCTTC. This codes for CSAQGPQGGGYTF. Supplemented by reference TRBV29-1 and TRBJ1-2, the full variable domain reads SAVISQKPSRDICQRGTSLTIQCQVDSQVTMMFWYRQQPGQSLTLIATANQGSEATYESGFVIDKFPISRPNLTFSTLTVSNMSPEDSSIYLCSAQGPQGGGYTFGSGTRLTVV.

CDR3 sequence reads: CSVDPGGFGNTIYF. CDR3 DNA: TGCAGCGTTGATCCAGGGGGCTTTGGAAACACCATATATTTT. The genes are TRBV29-1 and TRBJ1-3; 8 nucleotides line up with TRBD1. This CDR3 contains 14 residues. After removal of 3 bases from V and 3 bases from J, the junction contained 4 bases not matched to a gene. Germline CDR1 SQVTM, CDR2 ANQGSEA.

This clonotype was detected only once. The rearrangement links TRBV5-4 to TRBJ1-1; D unresolved. This CDR3 contains 12 residues. V was shortened by 3 bases and J by 8 bases, with 11 bases between the two germline ends. CDR1 is SGHNT and CDR2 is YYREEE in the germline V gene (reference sequence). The CDR3 coding sequence is TGTGCCAGCAGCTCACCTGACGGGGAAGCTTTCTTT. Translating gives CASSSPDGEAFF.

The rearrangement links TRBV2 to TRBJ2-2; 7 nucleotides agree with TRBD2. Germline CDR1 and CDR2: SNHLY and FYNNEI. The V gene end was trimmed by 4 bases and the J gene end by 2 bases; junction bases not matched to a gene: 10. The CDR3 is made up of 17 amino acids. The CDR3 sequence: CASSASGIALNTGELFF. For the CDR3, the DNA is TGTGCCAGCAGTGCGAGCGGGATAGCGTTAAACACCGGGGAGCTGTTTTTT.